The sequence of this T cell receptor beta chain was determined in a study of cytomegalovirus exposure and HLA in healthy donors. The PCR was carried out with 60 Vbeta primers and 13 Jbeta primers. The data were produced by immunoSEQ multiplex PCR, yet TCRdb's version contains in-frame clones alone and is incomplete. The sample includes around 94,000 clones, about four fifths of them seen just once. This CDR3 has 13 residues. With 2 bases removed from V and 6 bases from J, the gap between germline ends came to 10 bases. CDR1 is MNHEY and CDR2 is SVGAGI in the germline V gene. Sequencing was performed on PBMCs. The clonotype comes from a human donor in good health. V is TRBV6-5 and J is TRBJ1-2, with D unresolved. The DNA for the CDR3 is TGTGCCAGCAGTTACGGCCAGGTAGATGGCTACACCTTC. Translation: CASSYGQVDGYTF.